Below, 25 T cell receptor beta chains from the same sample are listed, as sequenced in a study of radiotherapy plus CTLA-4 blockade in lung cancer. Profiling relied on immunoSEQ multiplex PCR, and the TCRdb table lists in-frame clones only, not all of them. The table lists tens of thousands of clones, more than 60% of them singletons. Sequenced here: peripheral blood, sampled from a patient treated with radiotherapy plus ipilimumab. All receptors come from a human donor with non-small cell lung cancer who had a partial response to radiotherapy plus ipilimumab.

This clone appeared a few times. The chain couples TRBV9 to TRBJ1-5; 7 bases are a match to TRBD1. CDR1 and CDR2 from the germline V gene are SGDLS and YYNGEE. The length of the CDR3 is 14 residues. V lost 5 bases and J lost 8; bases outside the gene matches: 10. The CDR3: CASSETGDVKPQHF. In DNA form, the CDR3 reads TGTGCCAGCAGTGAAACAGGGGACGTAAAGCCCCAGCATTTT.

The CDR3 DNA is TGTGCCAGCAGTTTCTTGACTAGCGGGAGCGATACGCAGTATTTT. Its translation: CASSFLTSGSDTQYF. The chain carries TRBV6-1 and TRBJ2-3; 12 bases are a match to TRBD2. The CDR3 is 15 residues long. CDR1 is MNHNS and CDR2 is SASEGT in the germline V gene. Losses at the gene ends were 5 bases for V and 6 bases for J; bases not matched to a gene: 6.

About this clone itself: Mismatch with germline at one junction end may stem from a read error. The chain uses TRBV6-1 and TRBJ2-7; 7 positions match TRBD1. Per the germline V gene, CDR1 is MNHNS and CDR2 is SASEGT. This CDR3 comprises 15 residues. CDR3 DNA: TGTGCCATCAGTGACCCACAGGGGAGCTCCTACGAGCAGTACTTC. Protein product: CAISDPQGSSYEQYF.

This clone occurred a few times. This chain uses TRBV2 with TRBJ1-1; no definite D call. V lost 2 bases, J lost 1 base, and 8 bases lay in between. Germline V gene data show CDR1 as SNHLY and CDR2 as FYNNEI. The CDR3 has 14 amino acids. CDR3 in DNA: TGTGCCAGCAGTGAAACACTACCGAACACTGAAGCTTTCTTT. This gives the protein CASSETLPNTEAFF.

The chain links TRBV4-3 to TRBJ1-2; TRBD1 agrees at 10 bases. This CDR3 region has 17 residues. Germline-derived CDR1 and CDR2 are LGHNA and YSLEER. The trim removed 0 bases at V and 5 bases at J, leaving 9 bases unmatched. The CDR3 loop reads CASSQDQLGTGVYGYTF. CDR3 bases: TGCGCCAGCAGCCAAGATCAATTAGGGACAGGGGTTTATGGCTACACCTTC.

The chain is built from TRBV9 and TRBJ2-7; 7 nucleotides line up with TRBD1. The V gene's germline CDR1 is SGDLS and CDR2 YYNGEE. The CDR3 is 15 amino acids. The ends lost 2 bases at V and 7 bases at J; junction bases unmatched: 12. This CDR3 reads CASSVGTASYGEQYF. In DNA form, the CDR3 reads TGTGCCAGCAGCGTGGGGACAGCCTCCTACGGAGAGCAGTACTTC.

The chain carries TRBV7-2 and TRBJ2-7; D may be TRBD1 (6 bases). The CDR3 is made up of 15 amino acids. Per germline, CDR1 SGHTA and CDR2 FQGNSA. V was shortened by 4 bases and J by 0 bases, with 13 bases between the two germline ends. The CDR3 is CASSSRLRGSYEQYF. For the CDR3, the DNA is TGTGCCAGCAGCTCTAGACTCAGGGGCTCCTACGAGCAGTACTTC.

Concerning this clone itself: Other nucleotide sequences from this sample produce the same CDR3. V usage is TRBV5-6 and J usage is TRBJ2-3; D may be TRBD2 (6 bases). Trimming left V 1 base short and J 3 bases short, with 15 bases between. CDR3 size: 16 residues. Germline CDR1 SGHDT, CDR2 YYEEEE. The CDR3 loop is CASSLFGRGETDTQYF. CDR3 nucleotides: TGTGCCAGCAGCTTGTTCGGGAGAGGGGAGACAGATACGCAGTATTTT.

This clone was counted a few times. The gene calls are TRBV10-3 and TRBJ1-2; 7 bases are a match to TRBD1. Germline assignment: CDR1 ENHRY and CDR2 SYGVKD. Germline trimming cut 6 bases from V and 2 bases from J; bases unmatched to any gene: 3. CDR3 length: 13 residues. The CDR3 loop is CAIRDRLNYGYTF. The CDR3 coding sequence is TGTGCCATCAGGGACAGGCTCAACTATGGCTACACCTTC.

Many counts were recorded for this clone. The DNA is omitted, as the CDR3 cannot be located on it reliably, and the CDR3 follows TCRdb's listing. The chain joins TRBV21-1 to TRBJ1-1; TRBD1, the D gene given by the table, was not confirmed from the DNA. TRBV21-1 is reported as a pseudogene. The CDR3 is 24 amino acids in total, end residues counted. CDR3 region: CASSKEDRTLKLSLDKGQNTEAFF.

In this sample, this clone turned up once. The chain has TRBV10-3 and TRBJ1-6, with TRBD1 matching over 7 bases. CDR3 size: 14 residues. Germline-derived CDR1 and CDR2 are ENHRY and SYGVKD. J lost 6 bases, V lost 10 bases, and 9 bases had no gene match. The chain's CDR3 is CASRQGQTNSPLHF. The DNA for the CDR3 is TGTGCCAGTAGACAGGGACAGACTAATTCACCCCTCCACTTT.

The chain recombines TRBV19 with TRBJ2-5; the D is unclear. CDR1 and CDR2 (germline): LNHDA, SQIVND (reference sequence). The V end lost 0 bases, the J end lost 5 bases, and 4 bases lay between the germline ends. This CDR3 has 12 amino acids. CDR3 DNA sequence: TGTGCCAGTAGTATAGACGGGGAGACCCAGTACTTC. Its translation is CASSIDGETQYF.

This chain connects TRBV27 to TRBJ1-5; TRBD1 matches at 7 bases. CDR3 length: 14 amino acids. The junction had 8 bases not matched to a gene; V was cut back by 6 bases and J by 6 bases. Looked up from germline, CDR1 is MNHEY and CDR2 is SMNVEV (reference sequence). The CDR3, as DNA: TGTGCCAGCAGCCGGACAGGCCCCTCTCAGCCCCAGCATTTT. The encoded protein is CASSRTGPSQPQHF.

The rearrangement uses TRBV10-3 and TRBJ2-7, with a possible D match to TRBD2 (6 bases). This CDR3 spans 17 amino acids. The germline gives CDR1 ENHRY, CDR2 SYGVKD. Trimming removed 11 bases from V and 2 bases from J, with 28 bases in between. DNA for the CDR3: TGTGCCTTTACTAGCCGACACTTCCAAAAGGGACCCTACGAGCAGTACTTC. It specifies CAFTSRHFQKGPYEQYF.

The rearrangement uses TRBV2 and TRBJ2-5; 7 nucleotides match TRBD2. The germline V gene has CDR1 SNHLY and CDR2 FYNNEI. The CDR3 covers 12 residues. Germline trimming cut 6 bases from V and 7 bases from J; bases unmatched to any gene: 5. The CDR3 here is CASRPLAGTQYF. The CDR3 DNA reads TGTGCCAGCAGACCCTTAGCGGGGACCCAGTACTTC.

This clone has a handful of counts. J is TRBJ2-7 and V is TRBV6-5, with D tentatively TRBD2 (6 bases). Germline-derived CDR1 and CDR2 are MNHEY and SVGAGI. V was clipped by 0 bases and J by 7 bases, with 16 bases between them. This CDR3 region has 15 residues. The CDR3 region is CASSYSAGSVVEQYF. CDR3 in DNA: TGTGCCAGCAGTTACTCCGCGGGATCCGTGGTTGAGCAGTACTTC.

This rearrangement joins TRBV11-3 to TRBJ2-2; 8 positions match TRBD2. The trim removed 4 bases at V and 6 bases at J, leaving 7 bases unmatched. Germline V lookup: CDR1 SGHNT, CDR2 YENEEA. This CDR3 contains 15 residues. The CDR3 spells CASSSRGGAAGELFF. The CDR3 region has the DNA TGTGCCAGCAGCTCCCGGGGGGGGGCCGCCGGGGAGCTGTTTTTT.

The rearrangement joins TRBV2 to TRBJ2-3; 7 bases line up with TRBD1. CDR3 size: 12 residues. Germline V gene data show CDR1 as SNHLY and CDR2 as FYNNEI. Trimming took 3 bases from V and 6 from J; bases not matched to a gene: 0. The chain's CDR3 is CASSDRGDTQYF. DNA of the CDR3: TGTGCCAGCAGTGACAGGGGGGATACGCAGTATTTT.

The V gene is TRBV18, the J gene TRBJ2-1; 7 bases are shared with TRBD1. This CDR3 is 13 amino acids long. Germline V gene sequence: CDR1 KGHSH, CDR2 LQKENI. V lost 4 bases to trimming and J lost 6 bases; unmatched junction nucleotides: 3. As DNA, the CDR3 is TGTGCCAGCTCACTGAGGGGGCCCAATGAGCAGTTCTTC. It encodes CASSLRGPNEQFF.

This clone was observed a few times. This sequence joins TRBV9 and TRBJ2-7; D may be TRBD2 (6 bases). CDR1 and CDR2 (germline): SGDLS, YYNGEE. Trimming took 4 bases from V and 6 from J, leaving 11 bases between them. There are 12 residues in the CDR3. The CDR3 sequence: CASSRGDGEQYF. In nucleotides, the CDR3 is TGTGCCAGCAGCCGCGGGGACGGCGAGCAGTACTTC.

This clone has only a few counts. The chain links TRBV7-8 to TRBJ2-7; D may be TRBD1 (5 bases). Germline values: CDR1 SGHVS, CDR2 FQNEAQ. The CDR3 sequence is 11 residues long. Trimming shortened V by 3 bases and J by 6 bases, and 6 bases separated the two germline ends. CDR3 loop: CASSFGAEQYF. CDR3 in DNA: TGTGCCAGCAGCTTTGGGGCCGAGCAGTACTTC.

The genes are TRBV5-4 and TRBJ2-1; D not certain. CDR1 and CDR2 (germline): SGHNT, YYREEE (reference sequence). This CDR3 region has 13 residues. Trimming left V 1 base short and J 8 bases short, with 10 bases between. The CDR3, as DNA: TGTGCCAGCAGCTTGCTGGAGCTACATGAGCAGTTCTTC. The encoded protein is CASSLLELHEQFF.

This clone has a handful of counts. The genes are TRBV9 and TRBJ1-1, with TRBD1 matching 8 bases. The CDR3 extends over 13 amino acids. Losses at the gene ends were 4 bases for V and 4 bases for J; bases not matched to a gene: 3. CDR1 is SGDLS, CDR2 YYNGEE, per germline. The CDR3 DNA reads TGTGCCAGCAGCCCTACAGGGGGCACTGAAGCTTTCTTT. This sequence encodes CASSPTGGTEAFF.

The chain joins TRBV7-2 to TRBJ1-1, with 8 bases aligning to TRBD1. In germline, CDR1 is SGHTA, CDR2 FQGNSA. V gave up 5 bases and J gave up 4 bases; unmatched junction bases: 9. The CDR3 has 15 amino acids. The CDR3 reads CASSLAGGGGTEAFF. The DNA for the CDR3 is TGTGCCAGCAGCCTCGCAGGGGGCGGGGGCACTGAAGCTTTCTTT.

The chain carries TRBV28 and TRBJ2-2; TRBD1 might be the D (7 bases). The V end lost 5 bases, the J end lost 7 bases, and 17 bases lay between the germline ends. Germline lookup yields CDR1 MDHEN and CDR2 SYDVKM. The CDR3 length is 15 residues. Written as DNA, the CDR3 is TGTGCCAGCAGTGAGAACAGGGGCGGGAACGGGGAGCTGTTTTTT. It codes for CASSENRGGNGELFF.